This TCR beta chain derives from a study of cytomegalovirus exposure and HLA in healthy donors. Study-wide results and caveats: The records held CMV serostatus as the only immune exposure information. TCR beta sequences numbering 15,000 to 20,000 were associated with HLA alleles at 0.05 false discovery rate in a later analysis.

For this clone: Antigen: not known.

The PCR made use of 60 Vbeta and 13 Jbeta primers. Clones were sequenced by immunoSEQ multiplex PCR, and TCRdb holds only the in-frame ones, with some missing. The table has about 190,000 clones, roughly 80% seen once. Germline V gene lookup returns CDR1 KGHSH and CDR2 LQKENI. The CDR3 covers 15 residues. V lost 4 bases to trimming and J lost 5 bases; unmatched junction nucleotides: 10. Sequencing was carried out using PBMCs. The genes are TRBV18 and TRBJ2-7, with 8 bases aligning to TRBD2. This TCR came from a woman aged 30 to 39 in good health and CMV-seropositive. The CDR3 coding sequence is TGTGCCAGCTCACTACTCGTGGGACTAGAGAACGAGCAGTACTTC. This translates into CASSLLVGLENEQYF.